This T cell receptor beta chain was sequenced during a study of Graves' ophthalmopathy and Graves' hyperthyroidism. Amplification from RNA transcripts yielded the TCR beta CDR3 regions. The first-round RT-PCR employed HTBI primers together with the Qiagen OneStep RT-PCR kit. A multiplex PCR was then performed as the second round. TCRdb reprocessed the multiplex PCR reads with MiXCR, giving one entry per CDR3 protein. The sample includes 740,000 or so distinct CDR3 sequences, around 40% of them seen just once. The PBMC fraction was derived from roughly 10 ml of fresh peripheral blood. As regards this clonotype: One end of the junction is discordant with germline, which a read error may explain.

The sequence was obtained from an adult man with Graves' ophthalmopathy. The specimen was peripheral blood.

This chain's CDR3 is CASSEGGQGF. The CDR3 DNA sequence: TGTGCCAGCAGTGAAGGTGGGCAGGGGTTT. This rearrangement joins TRBV2 to TRBJ1-1; the D gene is possibly TRBD1 (6 bases). The CDR3 sequence is 10 residues long. Germline V gene data show CDR1 as SNHLY and CDR2 as FYNNEI.